One sample yielded the 30 T cell receptor beta chains listed below, sequenced in a study of blood T cell repertoires in COVID-19. Here immunoSEQ multiplex PCR was the method, and the copy in TCRdb shows in-frame clones only, minus some. Altogether around 100,000 clones are present, about 84% being singletons, with the ten largest covering roughly 1.5%. Sequencing input: peripheral blood. The receptors were sampled from a man between 45 and 60 years old with acute or convalescent COVID-19.

V and J are TRBV15 and TRBJ1-1; possibly TRBD1 for D (6 bases). Germline V gene lookup returns CDR1 LNHNV and CDR2 YYDKDF (reference sequence). The V end lost 5 bases, the J end lost 1 base, and 17 bases lay between the germline ends. CDR3 length: 16 amino acids. The CDR3 nucleotides read TGTGCCACCAGCCGATACAGGGAACTGTCGAACACTGAAGCTTTCTTT. It encodes CATSRYRELSNTEAFF.

The chain carries TRBV5-4 and TRBJ1-4; 10 nucleotides match TRBD1. In germline, CDR1 is SGHNT, CDR2 YYREEE (reference sequence). This CDR3 has 15 residues. V shed 0 bases and J 5 bases; nucleotides not matched to a gene: 1. DNA for the CDR3: TGTGCCAGCAGCTTGGGACAGGGGGCGAATGAAAAACTGTTTTTT. It encodes CASSLGQGANEKLFF.

As to this clone: This CDR3 is also generated by other DNA sequences in the sample. This chain joins TRBV19 and TRBJ2-6; D unresolved. Germline CDR1 LNHDA, CDR2 SQIVND (reference sequence). The CDR3 is made up of 14 amino acids. V was clipped by 5 bases and J by 3 bases, with 8 bases between them. The chain's CDR3 is CASSRSGGANVLTF. DNA of the CDR3: TGTGCCAGTAGTCGCTCAGGTGGGGCCAACGTCCTGACTTTC.

The chain combines TRBV2 with TRBJ1-5, with 10 bases fitting TRBD1. Germline loops: CDR1 SNHLY, CDR2 FYNNEI. Trimming cost V 6 bases and J 6 bases; bases outside gene matches: 8. This CDR3 has 15 amino acids. The CDR3 DNA reads TGTGCCAGCAGGGCCGGGACAGGGGCGATTCAGCCCCAGCATTTT. This translates into CASRAGTGAIQPQHF.

Here the CDR3 DNA reads TGCGCCAGCAGCCAAGGGGGGGGCGGAGGCTACACCTTC. It codes for CASSQGGGGGYTF. The chain links TRBV4-1 to TRBJ1-2; the D gene is possibly TRBD1 (6 bases). V lost 1 base to trimming and J lost 8 bases, with 11 bases between them. Germline V gene lookup returns CDR1 MGHRA and CDR2 YSYEKL. The CDR3 is made up of 13 amino acids.

The rearrangement joins TRBV5-1 to TRBJ2-1; 12 nucleotides align to TRBD2. CDR1 is SGHRS, CDR2 YFSETQ, per germline. The CDR3 extends over 16 amino acids. The ends lost 4 bases at V and 1 base at J; junction bases unmatched: 3. CDR3 region: CASSQTSGGSYNEQFF. As DNA, the CDR3 is TGCGCCAGCAGCCAGACTAGCGGGGGTTCCTACAATGAGCAGTTCTTC. Based on the CDR3 plus reference TRBV5-1 and TRBJ2-1, the full variable domain is KAGVTQTPRYLIKTRGQQVTLSCSPISGHRSVSWYQQTPGQGLQFLFEYFSETQRNKGNFPGRFSGRQFSNSRSEMNVSTLELGDSALYLCASSQTSGGSYNEQFFGPGTRLTVL.

The rearrangement uses TRBV10-2 and TRBJ2-7, with 7 bases matching TRBD2. V dropped 6 bases and J dropped 9; count of bases not matched to a gene: 5. There are 11 residues in the CDR3. From germline, CDR1 is WSHSY and CDR2 SAAADI. DNA for the CDR3: TGCGCCAGCAGCGAGGGCGGGGGGCAGTACTTC. This encodes CASSEGGGQYF.

This clone was counted a single time. The rearrangement links TRBV7-2 to TRBJ1-2, with 7 bases lining up with TRBD1. This CDR3 has 17 amino acids. The germline CDR1 and CDR2 sequences are SGHTA and FQGNSA. With V trimmed by 2 bases and J by 5 bases, 14 bases remained unmatched. The CDR3 protein is CASSLSQDRASYYGYTF. In nucleotides, the CDR3 is TGTGCCAGCAGCTTAAGCCAAGACAGGGCCTCGTATTATGGCTACACCTTC.

Many counts were recorded for this clone. The J gene is TRBJ2-3, the V gene TRBV2; TRBD2 matches 8 bases. The CDR3 has 15 amino acids. J was trimmed by 5 bases and V by 4 bases; bases with no gene match: 8. Germline-derived CDR1 and CDR2 are SNHLY and FYNNEI. The CDR3 loop is CASSGGLDPIDTQYF. The CDR3 nucleotides read TGTGCCAGCAGTGGGGGACTAGACCCAATAGATACGCAGTATTTT.

V and J are TRBV7-6 and TRBJ2-3; the match to TRBD2 covers 11 bases. This CDR3 spans 18 amino acids. V trimming: 2 bases; J trimming: 2 bases; junction bases outside the gene matches: 9. Germline CDR1 SGHVS, CDR2 FNYEAQ. The CDR3 protein is CASSLKFLAGGPTDTQYF. DNA for the CDR3: TGTGCCAGCAGCTTAAAATTCCTAGCGGGGGGACCCACAGATACGCAGTATTTT. Combining the CDR3 with reference TRBV7-6 and TRBJ2-3 gives the whole variable domain GAGVSQSPRYKVTKRGQDVALRCDPISGHVSLYWYRQALGQGPEFLTYFNYEAQQDKSGLPNDRFSAERPEGSISTLTIQRTEQRDSAMYRCASSLKFLAGGPTDTQYFGPGTRLTVL.

The chain couples TRBV5-1 to TRBJ1-5, with 7 bases lining up with TRBD1. With V trimmed by 4 bases and J by 6 bases, 4 bases remained unmatched. Germline loops: CDR1 SGHRS, CDR2 YFSETQ. This CDR3 contains 13 residues. The CDR3 DNA reads as TGCGCCAGCAGCAAGACAGGGACTCAGCCCCAGCATTTT. Amino acid sequence: CASSKTGTQPQHF.

Concerning this clone itself: The sample contains more than one DNA sequence encoding this CDR3. The chain couples TRBV6-1 to TRBJ1-2, with D hard to call. V lost 2 bases to trimming and J lost 5 bases, with 6 bases between them. The length of the CDR3 is 12 residues. Germline CDR1 and CDR2: MNHNS and SASEGT. CDR3 sequence reads: CASSEPGYGYTF. As DNA, the CDR3 is TGTGCCAGCAGTGAACCGGGGTATGGCTACACCTTC.

This clone occurred many times. V is TRBV7-2 and J is TRBJ1-2; 8 bases align to TRBD1. The CDR3 sequence is 14 residues long. The germline V gene encodes CDR1 SGHTA and CDR2 FQGNSA. V dropped 8 bases and J dropped 4; count of bases not matched to a gene: 9. CDR3 DNA sequence: TGTGCCAGCCGCAGGGGGACAGGCTTCTATGGCTACACCTTC. Its translation: CASRRGTGFYGYTF.

V is TRBV6-4 and J is TRBJ1-5; a possible D gene is TRBD1 (5 bases). This CDR3 comprises 15 residues. Trimming stripped 6 bases from V and 7 bases from J, with 19 bases between. CDR1 and CDR2 (germline): MRHNA, SNTAGT. As DNA, the CDR3 is TGTGCCAGCAGCCCGACTGCAGGGTTGGGGCAGCCCCAGCATTTT. Translated, it gives CASSPTAGLGQPQHF.

The rearrangement joins TRBV21-1 to TRBJ2-7; the DNA was not used to check the table's D call, TRBD2. TRBV21-1 is a recognized pseudogene. This CDR3 comprises 18 residues. CDR3 nucleotides: TGTGCCAGCAGCAAAGGTCCTAGCGGGGGGTCTAGCTCCTACGAGCAGTACGTC. Its protein is CASSKGPSGGSSSYEQYV.

The chain carries TRBV10-1 and TRBJ1-2; D gene unclear. The CDR3 is 13 residues long. Germline-derived CDR1 and CDR2 are WNHNN and SYGVQD (reference sequence). Trimming stripped 3 bases from V and 4 bases from J, with 9 bases between. The CDR3 DNA sequence: TGCGCCAGCAGTGAATCCCCCAGCTATGGCTACACCTTC. It codes for CASSESPSYGYTF.

This clone was seen only a few times. The chain combines TRBV6-6 with TRBJ2-7, with D possibly TRBD2 on 5 matching bases. This CDR3 has 14 amino acids. V was cut by 0 bases and J by 7 bases, with 13 bases left in between. Germline lookup yields CDR1 MNHNY and CDR2 SVGAGI (reference sequence). The CDR3 nucleotides read TGTGCCAGCAGTTACTCGGTCCGGGGTAGGGAGCAGTACTTC. This encodes CASSYSVRGREQYF.

CDR3 amino acids: CASSGQGSDTQYF. CDR3 in DNA: TGTGCCAGCAGTGGACAGGGTTCAGATACGCAGTATTTT. This chain uses TRBV27 with TRBJ2-3, with 8 nucleotides matching TRBD1. The V and J ends lost 5 bases and 4 bases, in that order; junction bases with no gene match: 2. The CDR3 is 13 amino acids. The germline gives CDR1 MNHEY, CDR2 SMNVEV (reference sequence).

This clone was seen only once. The V call is TRBV10-2, the J call TRBJ2-1; 8 bases agree with TRBD2. J was trimmed by 4 bases and V by 0 bases; bases with no gene match: 5. CDR1 and CDR2 (germline): WSHSY, SAAADI. CDR3 length equals 16 residues. The CDR3 bases are TGCGCCAGCAGTGAGTCCCGGCAGCGGGGGTACAATGAGCAGTTCTTC. Protein product: CASSESRQRGYNEQFF.

The V gene is TRBV28, the J gene TRBJ1-2; 10 bases map to TRBD1. This CDR3 region has 14 residues. Germline lookup yields CDR1 MDHEN and CDR2 SYDVKM. The V and J ends lost 3 bases and 4 bases, in that order; junction bases with no gene match: 2. The DNA of the CDR3 is TGTGCCAGCAGTTTCGGACAGGGGGTCTATGGCTACACCTTC. This translates into CASSFGQGVYGYTF.

The chain carries TRBV11-3 and TRBJ2-2; D is possibly TRBD2 (6 bases). Germline values: CDR1 SGHNT, CDR2 YENEEA. There are 15 residues in the CDR3. V lost 2 bases, J lost 4 bases, and 11 bases lay in between. In DNA form, the CDR3 reads TGTGCCAGCAGCTTACATAACGGGGGCACCGGGGAGCTGTTTTTT. Residues: CASSLHNGGTGELFF.

The chain joins TRBV7-8 to TRBJ1-4, with 7 bases lining up with TRBD1. The CDR3 runs to 13 residues. V lost 5 bases, J lost 7 bases, and 4 bases stayed unmatched. Germline CDR1 and CDR2: SGHVS and FQNEAQ. The CDR3 reads CASSAQGSEKLFF. The DNA of the CDR3 is TGTGCCAGCAGCGCACAGGGGAGTGAAAAACTGTTTTTT.

The genes are TRBV28 and TRBJ2-7; 11 bases fit TRBD2. This CDR3 spans 16 amino acids. The V and J ends lost 5 bases and 6 bases, in that order; junction bases with no gene match: 12. The germline V gene encodes CDR1 MDHEN and CDR2 SYDVKM. CDR3 coding DNA: TGTGCCAGCAGTATTGGCCTAGCGGGGGGATCTGGCGAGCAGTACGTC. Its protein product is CASSIGLAGGSGEQYV.

V is TRBV29-1 and J is TRBJ2-1; D is unresolved. V lost 0 bases to trimming and J lost 4 bases, with 10 bases between them. CDR1 is SQVTM, CDR2 ANQGSEA, per germline. This CDR3 is 14 amino acids long. The CDR3 reads CSVEDLGSYNEQFF. Written as DNA, the CDR3 is TGCAGCGTTGAAGATCTTGGCTCTTACAATGAGCAGTTCTTC.

This clone has just one count. CDR3 in amino acids: CASSQERTGIGNTIYF. DNA of the CDR3: TGCGCCAGCAGCCAAGAAAGGACAGGGATTGGAAACACCATATATTTT. The chain couples TRBV4-1 to TRBJ1-3, with TRBD1 identical over 8 bases. This CDR3 is 16 amino acids long. Germline-derived CDR1 and CDR2 are MGHRA and YSYEKL. J lost 3 bases, V lost 0 bases, and 4 bases had no gene match.

This clone was picked up one time. Other DNA sequences within the sample encode an identical CDR3. This chain joins TRBV5-1 and TRBJ2-2, with D perhaps matching TRBD1 (6 bases). V was pared by 0 bases and J by 2 bases, with 8 bases between. Germline CDR1 SGHRS, CDR2 YFSETQ. The CDR3 consists of 15 residues. Here the CDR3 reads CASSLDRVNTGELFF. In DNA, the CDR3 is TGCGCCAGCAGCTTGGACAGGGTTAACACCGGGGAGCTGTTTTTT.

The chain couples TRBV5-1 to TRBJ1-2, with a weak D call TRBD1 (6 bases). This CDR3 has 13 residues. Trimming cost V 2 bases and J 8 bases, with 13 bases left between them. Germline V gene data show CDR1 as SGHRS and CDR2 as YFSETQ. The CDR3 here is CASSLTSGTGYTF. The DNA of the CDR3 is TGCGCCAGCAGCTTAACGTCAGGGACAGGCTACACCTTC.

This clone has only one observation. This chain uses TRBV29-1 with TRBJ1-2; 7 bases map to TRBD1. The length of the CDR3 is 14 residues. CDR1 SQVTM and CDR2 ANQGSEA come from the germline V gene. V lost 8 bases and J lost 4; bases outside the gene matches: 13. The CDR3 nucleotides read TGCAGCTTCCGGAGGAGGGGGCATGGCTATGGCTACACCTTC. It is translated as CSFRRRGHGYGYTF. The full variable domain, completed using reference TRBV29-1 and TRBJ1-2, is SAVISQKPSRDICQRGTSLTIQCQVDSQVTMMFWYRQQPGQSLTLIATANQGSEATYESGFVIDKFPISRPNLTFSTLTVSNMSPEDSSIYLCSFRRRGHGYGYTFGSGTRLTVV.

The rearrangement links TRBV5-1 to TRBJ2-7, with a possible D match to TRBD1 (6 bases). The CDR3 is 18 residues long. Germline V lookup: CDR1 SGHRS, CDR2 YFSETQ. V lost 0 bases to trimming and J lost 2 bases, with 21 bases between them. This CDR3 reads CASSLGPPDRDTPYEQYV. The CDR3 DNA sequence: TGCGCCAGCAGCTTGGGGCCCCCAGACCGGGACACTCCCTACGAGCAGTACGTC.

The chain joins TRBV5-5 to TRBJ2-3; D gene uncertain. The CDR3 runs to 12 residues. Germline CDR1 is SGHKS and CDR2 is YYEKEE (reference sequence). V shed 0 bases and J shed 5 bases, with 4 bases lying between them. The DNA of the CDR3 is TGTGCCAGCAGCTTGGAACTAGATACGCAGTATTTT. Translated: CASSLELDTQYF. The whole variable domain, filled in from reference TRBV5-5 and TRBJ2-3, reads DAGVTQSPTHLIKTRGQQVTLRCSPISGHKSVSWYQQVLGQGPQFIFQYYEKEERGRGNFPDRFSARQFPNYSSELNVNALLLGDSALYLCASSLELDTQYFGPGTRLTVL.